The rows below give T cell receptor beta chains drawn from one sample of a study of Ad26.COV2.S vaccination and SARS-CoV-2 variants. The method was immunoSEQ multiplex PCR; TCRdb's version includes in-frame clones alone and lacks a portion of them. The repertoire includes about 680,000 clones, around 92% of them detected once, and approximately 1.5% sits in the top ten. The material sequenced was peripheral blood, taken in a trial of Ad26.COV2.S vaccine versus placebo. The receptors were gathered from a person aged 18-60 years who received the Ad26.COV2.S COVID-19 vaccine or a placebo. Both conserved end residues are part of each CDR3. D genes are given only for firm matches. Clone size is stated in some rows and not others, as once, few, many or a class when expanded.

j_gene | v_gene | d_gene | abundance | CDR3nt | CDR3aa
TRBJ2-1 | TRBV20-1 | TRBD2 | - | TGCAGTGCTAGTGGACTAGCGGGAGTCGGTGAGCAGTTCTTC | CSASGLAGVGEQFF
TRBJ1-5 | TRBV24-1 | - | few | TGTGCCACCAGTGATGAGGATCAGCCCCAGCATTTT | CATSDEDQPQHF
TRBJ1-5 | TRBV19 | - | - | TGTGCCAGTAGGAAACAGGGTAGCAATCAGCCCCAGCATTTT | CASRKQGSNQPQHF
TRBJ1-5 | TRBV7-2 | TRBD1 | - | TGTGCCAGCAGCCGGACAGGGAATCAGCCCCAGCATTTT | CASSRTGNQPQHF
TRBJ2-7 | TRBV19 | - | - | TGTGCCACCTCGGAGTGGGGTGGGTCCTACGAGCAGTACTTC | CATSEWGGSYEQYF
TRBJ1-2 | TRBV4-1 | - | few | TGCGCCAGCAGCCAATTGGGCACCCAAGCTAACTATGGCTACACCTTC | CASSQLGTQANYGYTF
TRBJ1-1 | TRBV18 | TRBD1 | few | TGTGCCAGCTCACCGCTTCCGTCAGGGGGCTTGAACACTGAAGCTTTCTTT | CASSPLPSGGLNTEAFF
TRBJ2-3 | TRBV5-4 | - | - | TGTGCCAGCAGCTTGCCACGGGGGTTCAGCACAGATACGCAGTATTTT | CASSLPRGFSTDTQYF
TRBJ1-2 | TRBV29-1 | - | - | TGCAGCGTTGACAAGGTGACTAGTGACTATGGCTACACCTTC | CSVDKVTSDYGYTF
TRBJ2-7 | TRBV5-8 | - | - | TGTGCCAGCAGCTTTGACGGGAGCATTTACGAGCAGTACTTC | CASSFDGSIYEQYF
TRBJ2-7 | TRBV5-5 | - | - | TGTGCCAGCAGCCCGAGGGACAAGCCCTACGAGCAGTACTTC | CASSPRDKPYEQYF
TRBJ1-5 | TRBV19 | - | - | TGTGCCAGTACTCGGGGACCGGGCAATCAGCCCCAGCATTTT | CASTRGPGNQPQHF
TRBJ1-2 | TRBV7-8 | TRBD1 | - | TGTGCCAGCAGCTACGACAGGGGCTATGGCTACACCTTC | CASSYDRGYGYTF
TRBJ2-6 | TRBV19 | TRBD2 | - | TGTGCCAGTAGTCCGTCGGGAGGGGACTTCTCTGGGGCCAACGTCCTGACTTTC | CASSPSGGDFSGANVLTF
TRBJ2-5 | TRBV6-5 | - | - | TGTGCCAGCAGTTACCCGGGAGCGGGAGAGACCCAGTACTTC | CASSYPGAGETQYF
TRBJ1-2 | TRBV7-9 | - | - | TGTGCCAGCAGCTTAGAACAGGGCTATGGCTACACCTTC | CASSLEQGYGYTF
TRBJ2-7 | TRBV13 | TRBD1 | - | TGTGCCAGCAGCTTAAGACAGGGAGTTGGCTACGAGCAGTACTTC | CASSLRQGVGYEQYF
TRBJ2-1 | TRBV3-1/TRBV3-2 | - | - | TGTGCCAGCAGCCAAGCTTCGCGGCGACGCTCCTACAATGAGCAGTTCTTC | CASSQASRRRSYNEQFF
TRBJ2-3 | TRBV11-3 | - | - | TGTGCCAGCAGCTTAGGGGGTCCGGGCACAGATACGCAGTATTTT | CASSLGGPGTDTQYF
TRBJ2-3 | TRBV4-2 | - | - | TGTGCCAGCAGCCAAAGGCAGGGGTTGGGAGATACGCAGTATTTT | CASSQRQGLGDTQYF
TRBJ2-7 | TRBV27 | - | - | TGTGCCAGCAGTTCCCTGGAGACGTACCACGAGCAGTACTTC | CASSSLETYHEQYF
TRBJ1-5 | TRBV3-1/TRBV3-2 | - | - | TGTGCCAGCAGCCAAGATTACGGCAATCAGCCCCAGCATTTT | CASSQDYGNQPQHF
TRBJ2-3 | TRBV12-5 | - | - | TGTGCTAGTGGTTTGGCGGGGGTGGTTTCGGATACGCAGTATTTT | CASGLAGVVSDTQYF
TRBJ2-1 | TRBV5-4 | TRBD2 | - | TGTGCCAGCAGCTCCTATAGCGGGAGGGGCAATGAGCAGTTCTTC | CASSSYSGRGNEQFF
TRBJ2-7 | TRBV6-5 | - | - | TGTGCCAGCAACCGGGGGCCTTGGGTCTACGAGCAGTACTTC | CASNRGPWVYEQYF
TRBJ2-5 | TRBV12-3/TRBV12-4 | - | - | TGTGCCAGCAGTTTGAGGGGCAGCGAGACCCAGTACTTC | CASSLRGSETQYF
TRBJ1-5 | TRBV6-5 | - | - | TGTGCCAGCAGACTACAGGTTTATAGCAATCAGCCCCAGCATTTT | CASRLQVYSNQPQHF
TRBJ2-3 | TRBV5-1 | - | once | TGCGCCAGCAGCCCCGGTTGGCGGGGTAGCACAGATACGCAGTATTTT | CASSPGWRGSTDTQYF
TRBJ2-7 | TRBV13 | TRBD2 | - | TGTGCCAGCAGCCCCACGGGGACTAGCGGGACCTACGAGCAGTACTTC | CASSPTGTSGTYEQYF
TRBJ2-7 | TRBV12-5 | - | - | TGTGCTAGTGGTTTGGGGTGGGGGTACGAGCAGTACTTC | CASGLGWGYEQYF
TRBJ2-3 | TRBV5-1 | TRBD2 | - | TGCGCCAGCAGAAGCAGCGGGATAGACACAGATACGCAGTATTTT | CASRSSGIDTDTQYF
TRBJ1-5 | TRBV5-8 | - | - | TGTGCCAGCAGCTTGGCCCCTCGTGGCGGGCCCCAGCATTTT | CASSLAPRGGPQHF
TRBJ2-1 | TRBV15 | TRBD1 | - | TGTGCCACCAGCGGCCGAACAGGGGCCCAATACAATGAGCAGTTCTTC | CATSGRTGAQYNEQFF
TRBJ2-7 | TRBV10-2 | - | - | TGCGCCAGCAGTGACAGAACCTACGAGCAGTACTTC | CASSDRTYEQYF
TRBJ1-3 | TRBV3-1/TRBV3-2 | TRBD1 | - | TGTGCCAGCAAATCCCCAGGGGGAGACACCATATATTTT | CASKSPGGDTIYF
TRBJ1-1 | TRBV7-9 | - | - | TGTGCCAGCAGCTTAGCCGGGACCAAGTACCAAGCTTTCTTT | CASSLAGTKYQAFF
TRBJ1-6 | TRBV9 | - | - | TGTGCCAGCAGCGTAGGAGCTCTGGGAGGCTATAATTCACCCCTCCACTTT | CASSVGALGGYNSPLHF
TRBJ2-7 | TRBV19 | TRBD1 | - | TGTGCCAGTAGTATGGGACAGGGATCCTACGAGCAGTACTTC | CASSMGQGSYEQYF
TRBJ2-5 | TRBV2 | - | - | TGTGCCAGCAGTGATCGGCGCGGACAGGAGACCCAGTACTTC | CASSDRRGQETQYF
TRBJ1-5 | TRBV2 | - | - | TGTGCCAGCAGCTTCTCCTACACGGCGGGCAATCAGCCCCAGCATTTT | CASSFSYTAGNQPQHF
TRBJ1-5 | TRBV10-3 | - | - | TGTGCCATCAGTGGGGGGGCAGGGCAGCCCCAGCATTTT | CAISGGAGQPQHF
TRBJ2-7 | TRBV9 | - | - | TGTGCCAGCGGTAAAGACGGATCCCTACGAGAGCAGTACTTC | CASGKDGSLREQYF
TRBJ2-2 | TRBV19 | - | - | TGTGCCAGTAGTACGACGATTACTAGCACCGGGGAGCTGTTTTTT | CASSTTITSTGELFF
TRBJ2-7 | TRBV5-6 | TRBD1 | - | TGTGCCAGCAGCCCCGGGACAGGGCGATCCTACGAGCAGTACTTC | CASSPGTGRSYEQYF
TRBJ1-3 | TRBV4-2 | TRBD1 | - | TGTGCCAGCACCGCCGGAACAGGGGCAAATACTGGAAACACCATATATTTT | CASTAGTGANTGNTIYF
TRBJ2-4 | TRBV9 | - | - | TGTGCCAGCAGCCCGAGAGGGGGTTTCAGTGACAAAAACATTCAGTACTTC | CASSPRGGFSDKNIQYF
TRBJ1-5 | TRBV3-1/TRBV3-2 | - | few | TGTGCCAGCAGCCAAGATCTTGTGGTTGGTCAGCCCCAGCATTTT | CASSQDLVVGQPQHF
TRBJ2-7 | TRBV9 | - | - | TGTGCCAGCAGCGTGGCTGGTGGGGCCGAGCAGTACTTC | CASSVAGGAEQYF
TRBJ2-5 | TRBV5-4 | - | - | TGTGCCAGCAGCCCCGCTTCCAGTTTGTTGGAGACCCAGTACTTC | CASSPASSLLETQYF
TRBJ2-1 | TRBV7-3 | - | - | TGTGCCAACAGCTTTACGGGGGCCAATGAGCAGTTCTTC | CANSFTGANEQFF
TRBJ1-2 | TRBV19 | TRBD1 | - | TGTGCCACCCGAGACAGGGAGGCCTATGGCTACACCTTC | CATRDREAYGYTF
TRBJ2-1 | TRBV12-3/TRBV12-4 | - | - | TGTGCCAGCAGTTTCAGCGGTGAGCAGTTCTTC | CASSFSGEQFF
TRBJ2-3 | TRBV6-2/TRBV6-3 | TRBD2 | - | TGTGCCAGCAGTTACTCGGGACTAGCGGACACAGATACGCAGTATTTT | CASSYSGLADTDTQYF